The clone carrying this T cell receptor beta chain came up a few times. Its specificity is unknown. The germline gives CDR1 MDHEN, CDR2 SYDVKM. V was cut by 7 bases and J by 3 bases, with 10 bases left in between. The CDR3 is made up of 13 amino acids. This sample is drawn from a study of response to subunit inactivated influenza vaccine. General observations from the study: Authors suggested seasonal influenza vaccinations each recruit few new T cells.

TCRdb called the RT-PCR reads again in MiXCR, with one record for every CDR3 protein. This table has about 830,000 distinct CDR3 sequences, roughly 20% appearing once. Here the sequenced sample was PBMCs from blood, taken 5 to 6 days after vaccination. This TCR was recovered from a man between 45 and 60 years old who received an inactivated influenza vaccine. The chain is built from TRBV28 and TRBJ1-5; the D is unclear. CDR3 sequence reads: CASIGQFNQPQHF. In nucleotides, the CDR3 is TGTGCCAGCATTGGGCAGTTCAATCAGCCCCAGCATTTT. Combining the CDR3 with reference TRBV28 and TRBJ1-5 gives the whole variable domain DVKVTQSSRYLVKRTGEKVFLECVQDMDHENMFWYRQDPGLGLRLIYFSYDVKMKEKGDIPEGYSVSREKKERFSLILESASTNQTSMYLCASIGQFNQPQHFGDGTRLSIL.